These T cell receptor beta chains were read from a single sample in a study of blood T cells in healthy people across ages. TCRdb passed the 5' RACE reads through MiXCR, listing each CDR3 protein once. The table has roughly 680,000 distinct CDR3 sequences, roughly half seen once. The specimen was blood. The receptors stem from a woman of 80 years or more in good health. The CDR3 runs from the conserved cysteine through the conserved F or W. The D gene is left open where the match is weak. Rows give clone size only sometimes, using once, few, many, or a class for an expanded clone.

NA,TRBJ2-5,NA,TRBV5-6,CASSLALVPQETQYF,TGTGCCAGCAGCTTGGCCCTGGTTCCTCAAGAGACCCAGTACTTC
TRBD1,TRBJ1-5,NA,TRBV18,CASSPSTGANQPQHF,TGTGCCAGCTCACCATCGACAGGGGCGAATCAGCCCCAGCATTTT
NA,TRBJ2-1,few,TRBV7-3,CASSAGQYNEQFF,TGTGCCAGCAGCGCGGGACAATACAATGAGCAGTTCTTC
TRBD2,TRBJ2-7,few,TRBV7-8,CASSLGGRFGLAGVTSYNEQYF,TGTGCCAGCAGCTTAGGGGGACGTTTCGGACTAGCGGGGGTTACCTCCTACAATGAGCAGTACTTC
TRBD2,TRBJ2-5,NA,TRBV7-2,CASADRGRGGQETQYF,TGTGCCAGCGCGGATCGGGGTCGCGGGGGCCAAGAGACCCAGTACTTC
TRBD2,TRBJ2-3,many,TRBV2,CASSDGGGGLTDTQYF,TGTGCCAGCAGTGACGGCGGGGGGGGATTGACAGATACGCAGTATTTT
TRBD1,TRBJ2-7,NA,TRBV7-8,CASGLGQGSREQYF,TGTGCCAGCGGCCTGGGACAGGGATCCCGTGAGCAGTACTTC
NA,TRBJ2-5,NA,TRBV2,CASSDGRTAETQYF,TGTGCCAGCAGTGATGGGCGGACGGCAGAGACCCAGTACTTC
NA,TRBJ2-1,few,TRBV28,CAGSLRLGMKFF,TGTGCCGGCAGTCTCCGACTCGGTATGAAGTTCTTC
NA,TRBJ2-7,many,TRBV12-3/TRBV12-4,CASSLVGPGYEQYF,TGTGCCAGCAGTTTAGTGGGGCCAGGGTACGAGCAGTACTTC
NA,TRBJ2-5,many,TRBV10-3,CAISLGEKETQYF,TGTGCCATCAGTCTTGGTGAGAAAGAGACCCAGTACTTC
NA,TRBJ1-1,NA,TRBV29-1,CSVGRGDIGTEAFF,TGCAGCGTTGGAAGGGGGGATATCGGGACTGAAGCTTTCTTT
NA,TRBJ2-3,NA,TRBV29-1,CSVARDLTDTQYF,TGCAGCGTAGCCCGGGACCTCACAGATACGCAGTATTTT
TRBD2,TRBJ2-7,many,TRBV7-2,CASSLALRASGDSYEQYF,TGTGCCAGCAGCTTAGCGCTAAGGGCTAGCGGGGATTCCTACGAGCAGTACTTC
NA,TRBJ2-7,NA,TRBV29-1,CSVKGGRRSYNEQYF,TGCAGCGTTAAGGGAGGCCGGCGCTCCTACAATGAGCAGTACTTC
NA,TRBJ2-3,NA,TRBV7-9,CASSLVRVTDTQYF,TGTGCCAGCAGCTTAGTTCGGGTCACAGATACGCAGTATTTT
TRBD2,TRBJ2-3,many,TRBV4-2,CASSQAEGGPGRPSSTDTQYF,TGTGCCAGCAGCCAAGCTGAGGGAGGGCCGGGCCGGCCTTCTAGCACAGATACGCAGTATTTT
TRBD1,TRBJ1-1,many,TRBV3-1,CASSHGTGGTEAFF,TGTGCCAGCAGCCACGGGACAGGAGGCACTGAAGCTTTCTTT
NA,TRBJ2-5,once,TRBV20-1,CSARAPGIETQYF,TGCAGTGCTAGAGCCCCAGGGATAGAGACCCAGTACTTC
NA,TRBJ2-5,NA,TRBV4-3,CVSSQETGTSQETQYF,TGCGTCAGCAGCCAAGAAACCGGGACATCACAAGAGACCCAGTACTTC
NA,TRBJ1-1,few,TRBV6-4,CASRDASRGTEAFF,TGTGCCAGCAGGGATGCATCCCGGGGGACTGAAGCTTTCTTT
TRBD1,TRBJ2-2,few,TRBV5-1,CASSVGQVGTGELFF,TGCGCCAGCAGCGTAGGACAGGTTGGCACCGGGGAGCTGTTTTTT
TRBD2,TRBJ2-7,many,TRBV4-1,CASSHGRAPLYEQYF,TGCGCCAGCAGCCATGGGAGGGCCCCTCTGTACGAGCAGTACTTC
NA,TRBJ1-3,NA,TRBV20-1,CSAVDPQGQTGNTIYF,TGCAGTGCCGTCGACCCACAGGGCCAAACTGGAAACACCATATATTTT
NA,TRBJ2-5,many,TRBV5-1,CASMRTVEETQYF,TGCGCCAGCATGAGGACAGTTGAAGAGACCCAGTACTTC
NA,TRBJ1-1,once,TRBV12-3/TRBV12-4,CASRALTGEAFF,TGTGCCAGCAGGGCCCTAACAGGGGAAGCTTTCTTT
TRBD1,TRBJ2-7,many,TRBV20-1,CSARPGTGATYEQYF,TGCAGTGCGCGTCCCGGGACAGGGGCCACCTACGAGCAGTACTTC
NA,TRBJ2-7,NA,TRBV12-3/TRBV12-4,CASSLVPLLDEQYF,TGTGCCAGCAGTTTGGTACCTCTCCTGGACGAGCAGTACTTC